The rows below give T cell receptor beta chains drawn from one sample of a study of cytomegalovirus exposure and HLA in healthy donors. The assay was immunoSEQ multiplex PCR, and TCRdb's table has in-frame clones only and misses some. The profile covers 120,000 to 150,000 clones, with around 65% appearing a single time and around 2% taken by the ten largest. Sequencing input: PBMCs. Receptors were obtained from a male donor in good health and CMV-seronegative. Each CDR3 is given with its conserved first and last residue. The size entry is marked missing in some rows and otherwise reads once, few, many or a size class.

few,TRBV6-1,CASSVILGQGAGKLFF
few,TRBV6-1,CASSPRAGRAGELFF
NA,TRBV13,CASSPGRGQPQHF
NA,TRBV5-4,CASSLGREYGYTF
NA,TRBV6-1,CASSEGSGANVLPF
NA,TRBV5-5,CASSWGDGETQYF
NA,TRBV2,CASTGTSGGTGSYEQYF
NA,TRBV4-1,CASSQVGNQPQHF
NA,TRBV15,CATSTGFNEQFF
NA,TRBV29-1,CSVELNEQFF
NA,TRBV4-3,CASSQGERDSSYEQYF
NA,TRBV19,CASSIGQSYEQYF
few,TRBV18,CASSPPNNQPQHF
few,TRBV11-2,CASSSLAGFFQETQYF
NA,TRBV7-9,CASSLGHDNEQFF
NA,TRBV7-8,CASSRGTGYGYTF
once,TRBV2,CASSDQFMNTEAFF
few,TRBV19,CASTPFRDSSYNEQFF
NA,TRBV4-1,CASSQEGYGGSRGGLDTGELFF
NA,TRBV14,CASSHVRGATGELFF
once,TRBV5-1,CASSLESGGQPQHF
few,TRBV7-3,CASSLDPWGGSPLHF
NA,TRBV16,CASSPSTEAFF
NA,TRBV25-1,CASSVQTNTEAFF
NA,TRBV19,CASSFAGFRAYEQYF
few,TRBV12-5,CASGLQGAATEAFF
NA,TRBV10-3,CAIRGNRDRGMNTEAFF
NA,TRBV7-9,CASSLGLDTEAFF
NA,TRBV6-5,CASSYSRGTEAFF
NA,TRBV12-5,CASGLNLGGPSTDTQYF
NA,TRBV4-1,CASSQGPDRASYEQYF
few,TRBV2,CASSAQGTGANVLTF
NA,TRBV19,CATKGQGEYGYTF
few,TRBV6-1,CASSENLAWGGELFF
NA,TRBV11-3,CASSRDFNTGELFF
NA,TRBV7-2,CASSFPRSRRAHTQYF
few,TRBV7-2,CASSFWKGANHNSPLHF
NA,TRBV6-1,CASSKRDSPPQYF
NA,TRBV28,CASSSEDRNTEAFF
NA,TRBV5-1,CASSLESQTDTEAFF
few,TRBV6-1,CASSEISRGRTAANEKLFF